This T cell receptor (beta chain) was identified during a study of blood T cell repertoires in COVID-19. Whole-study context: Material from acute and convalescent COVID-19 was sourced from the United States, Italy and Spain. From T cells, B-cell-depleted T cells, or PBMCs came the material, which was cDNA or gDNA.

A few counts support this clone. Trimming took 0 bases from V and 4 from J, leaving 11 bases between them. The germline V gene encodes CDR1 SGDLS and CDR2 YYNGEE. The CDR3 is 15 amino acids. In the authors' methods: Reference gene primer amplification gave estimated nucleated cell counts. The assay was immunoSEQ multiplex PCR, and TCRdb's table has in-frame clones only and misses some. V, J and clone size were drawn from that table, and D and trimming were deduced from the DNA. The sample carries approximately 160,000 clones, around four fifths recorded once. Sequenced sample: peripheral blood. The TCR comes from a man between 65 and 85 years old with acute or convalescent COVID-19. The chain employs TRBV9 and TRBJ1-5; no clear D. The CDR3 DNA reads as TGTGCCAGCAGCGTAGGTGGACTTTTAAATCAGCCCCAGCATTTT. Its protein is CASSVGGLLNQPQHF. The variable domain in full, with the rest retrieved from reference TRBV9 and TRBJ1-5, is DSGVTQTPKHLITATGQRVTLRCSPRSGDLSVYWYQQSLDQGLQFLIQYYNGEERAKGNILERFSAQQFPDLHSELNLSSLELGDSALYFCASSVGGLLNQPQHFGDGTRLSIL.